This T cell receptor beta chain was identified during a study of T cell repertoires in cytomegalovirus infection. The overall study: Indicated by public TCR beta signatures were CMV infection and matching HLA type.

This clonotype was found a few times. What it binds is unknown. TCRdb re-analysed the reads in MiXCR, keeping a single row per CDR3 protein. The table records about 920,000 distinct CDR3 sequences, roughly 31% of them present only once. From germline, CDR1 is SNHLY and CDR2 FYNNEI. The CDR3 extends over 13 amino acids. V was clipped by 8 bases and J by 2 bases, with 11 bases between them. The chain recombines TRBV2 with TRBJ2-3, with D uncertain. The sequence was obtained from a human donor in good health (CMV status not recorded). Some clones in this sample may be carry-over from other donors' samples. The sequenced sample was cultured CD8+ T cells from PBMCs, obtained from culture after CMV antigen stimulation. In DNA form, the CDR3 reads TGTGCCAGCTCGCGGTTTATCACAGATACGCAGTATTTT. Amino acid sequence: CASSRFITDTQYF.